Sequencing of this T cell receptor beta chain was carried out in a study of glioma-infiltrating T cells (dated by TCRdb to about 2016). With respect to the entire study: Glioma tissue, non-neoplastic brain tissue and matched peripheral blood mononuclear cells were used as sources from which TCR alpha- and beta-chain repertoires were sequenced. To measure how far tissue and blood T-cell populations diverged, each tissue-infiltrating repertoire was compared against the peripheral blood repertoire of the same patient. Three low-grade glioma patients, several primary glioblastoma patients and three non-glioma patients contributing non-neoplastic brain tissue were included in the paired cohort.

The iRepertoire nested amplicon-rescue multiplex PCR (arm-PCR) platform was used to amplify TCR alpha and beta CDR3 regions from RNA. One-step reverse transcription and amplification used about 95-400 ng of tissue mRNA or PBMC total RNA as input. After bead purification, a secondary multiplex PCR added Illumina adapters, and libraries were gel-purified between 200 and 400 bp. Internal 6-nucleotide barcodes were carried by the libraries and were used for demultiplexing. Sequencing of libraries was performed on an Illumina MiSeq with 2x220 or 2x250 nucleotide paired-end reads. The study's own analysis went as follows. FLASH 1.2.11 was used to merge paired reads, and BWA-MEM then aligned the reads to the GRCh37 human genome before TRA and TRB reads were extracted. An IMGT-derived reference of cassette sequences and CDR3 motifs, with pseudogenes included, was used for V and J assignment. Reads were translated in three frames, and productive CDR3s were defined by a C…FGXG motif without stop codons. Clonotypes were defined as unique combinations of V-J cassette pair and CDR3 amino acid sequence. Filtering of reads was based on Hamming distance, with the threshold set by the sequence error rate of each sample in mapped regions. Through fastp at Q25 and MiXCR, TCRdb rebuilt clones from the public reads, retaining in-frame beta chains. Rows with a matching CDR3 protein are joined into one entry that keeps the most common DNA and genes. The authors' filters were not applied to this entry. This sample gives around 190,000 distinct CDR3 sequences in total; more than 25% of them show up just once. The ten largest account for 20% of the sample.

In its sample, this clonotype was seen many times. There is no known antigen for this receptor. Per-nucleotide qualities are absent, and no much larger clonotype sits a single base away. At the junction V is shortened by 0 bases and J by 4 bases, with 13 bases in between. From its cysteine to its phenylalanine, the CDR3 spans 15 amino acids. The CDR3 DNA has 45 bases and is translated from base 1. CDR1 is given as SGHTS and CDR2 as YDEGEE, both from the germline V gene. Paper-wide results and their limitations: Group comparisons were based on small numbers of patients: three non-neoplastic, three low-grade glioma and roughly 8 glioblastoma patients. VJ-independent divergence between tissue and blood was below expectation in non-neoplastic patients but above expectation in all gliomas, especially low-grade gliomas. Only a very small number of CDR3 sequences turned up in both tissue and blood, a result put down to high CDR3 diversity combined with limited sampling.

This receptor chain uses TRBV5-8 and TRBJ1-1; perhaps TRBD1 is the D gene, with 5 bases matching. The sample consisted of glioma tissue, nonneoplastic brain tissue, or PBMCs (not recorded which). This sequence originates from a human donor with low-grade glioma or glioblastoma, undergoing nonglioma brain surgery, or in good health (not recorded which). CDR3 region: CASSLGSGTSTEAFF. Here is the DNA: TGTGCCAGCAGCTTGGGGTCGGGGACGAGCACTGAAGCTTTCTTT.